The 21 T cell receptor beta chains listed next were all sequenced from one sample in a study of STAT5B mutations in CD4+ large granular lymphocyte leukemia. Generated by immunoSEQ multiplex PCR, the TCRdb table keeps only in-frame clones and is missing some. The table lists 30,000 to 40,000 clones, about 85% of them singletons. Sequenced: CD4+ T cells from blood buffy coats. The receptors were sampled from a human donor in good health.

The CDR3 spells CATSSREFLTNEKLFF. CDR3 in DNA: TGTGCCACCAGCAGTCGAGAGTTTTTAACTAATGAAAAACTGTTTTTT. The chain carries TRBV15 and TRBJ1-4; unclear D gene. The CDR3 runs to 16 residues. V was clipped by 3 bases and J by 1 base, with 12 bases between them. Germline CDR1 LNHNV, CDR2 YYDKDF (reference sequence).

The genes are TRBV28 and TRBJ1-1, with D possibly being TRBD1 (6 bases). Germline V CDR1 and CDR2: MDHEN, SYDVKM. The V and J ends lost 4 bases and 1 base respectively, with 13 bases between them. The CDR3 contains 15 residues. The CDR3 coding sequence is TGTGCCAGCAGTTCACAGGGTTCCGGGAACACTGAAGCTTTCTTT. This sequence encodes CASSSQGSGNTEAFF.

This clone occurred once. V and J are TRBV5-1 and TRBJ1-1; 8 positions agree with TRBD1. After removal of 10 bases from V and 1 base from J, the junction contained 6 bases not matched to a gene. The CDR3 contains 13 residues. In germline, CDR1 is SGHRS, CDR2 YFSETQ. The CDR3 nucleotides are TGCGCCTCCCGACAGGGGCAGAACACTGAAGCTTTCTTT. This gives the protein CASRQGQNTEAFF.

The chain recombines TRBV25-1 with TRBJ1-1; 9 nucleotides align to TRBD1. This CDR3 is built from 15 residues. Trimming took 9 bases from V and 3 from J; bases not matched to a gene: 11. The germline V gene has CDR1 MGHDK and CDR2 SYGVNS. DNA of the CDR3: TGTGCCAGTATTCCCCGGACAGGGGTTGACACTGAAGCTTTCTTT. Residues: CASIPRTGVDTEAFF.

CDR3 protein: CASSLAGAGGSDTQYF. CDR3 bases: TGCGCCAGCAGCTTGGCCGGAGCGGGAGGTTCCGATACGCAGTATTTT. The chain couples TRBV5-1 to TRBJ2-3, with 9 nucleotides matching TRBD2. Germline CDR1 is SGHRS and CDR2 is YFSETQ. The CDR3 contains 16 residues. V was clipped by 0 bases and J by 6 bases; unmatched bases: 8.

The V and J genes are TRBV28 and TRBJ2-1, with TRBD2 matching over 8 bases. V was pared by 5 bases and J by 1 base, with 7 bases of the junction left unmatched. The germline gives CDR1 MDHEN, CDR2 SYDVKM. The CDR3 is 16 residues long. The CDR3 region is CASSPRGGRSYNEQFF. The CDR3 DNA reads TGTGCCAGCAGTCCCCGGGGGGGGAGGTCCTACAATGAGCAGTTCTTC.

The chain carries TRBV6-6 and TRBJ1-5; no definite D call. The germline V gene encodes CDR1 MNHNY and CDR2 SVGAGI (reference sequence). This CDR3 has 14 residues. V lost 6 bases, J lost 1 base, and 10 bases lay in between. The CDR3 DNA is TGTGCCAGCAGACCCCGCGGAAGCAATCAGCCCCAGCATTTT. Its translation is CASRPRGSNQPQHF.

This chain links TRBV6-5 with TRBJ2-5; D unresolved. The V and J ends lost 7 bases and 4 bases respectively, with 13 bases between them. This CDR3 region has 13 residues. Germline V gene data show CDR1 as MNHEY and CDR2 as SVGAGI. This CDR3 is CASIGYLGETQYF. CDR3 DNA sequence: TGTGCCAGCATAGGCTACTTAGGAGAGACCCAGTACTTC.

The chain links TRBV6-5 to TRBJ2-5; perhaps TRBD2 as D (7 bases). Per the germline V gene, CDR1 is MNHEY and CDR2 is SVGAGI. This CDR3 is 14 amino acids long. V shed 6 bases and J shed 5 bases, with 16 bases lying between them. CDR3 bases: TGTGCCAGCAGCTGGGGGGGCAGGGCCGAGACCCAGTACTTC. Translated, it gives CASSWGGRAETQYF.

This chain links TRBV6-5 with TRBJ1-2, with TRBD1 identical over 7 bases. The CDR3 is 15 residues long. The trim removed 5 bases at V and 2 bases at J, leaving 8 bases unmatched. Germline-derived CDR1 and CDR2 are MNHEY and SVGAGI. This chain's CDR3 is CASSAKRGGNYGYTF. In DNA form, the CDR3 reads TGTGCCAGCAGTGCGAAGAGAGGGGGCAACTATGGCTACACCTTC.

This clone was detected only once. CDR3 amino acids: CAISESGGRTYGYTF. CDR3 sequence (DNA): TGTGCCATCAGTGAGTCTGGGGGCAGGACCTATGGCTACACCTTC. This chain joins TRBV10-3 and TRBJ1-2; D is possibly TRBD1 (6 bases). Germline V gene sequence: CDR1 ENHRY, CDR2 SYGVKD. The CDR3 covers 15 residues. Trimming shortened V by 0 bases and J by 4 bases, and 12 bases separated the two germline ends.

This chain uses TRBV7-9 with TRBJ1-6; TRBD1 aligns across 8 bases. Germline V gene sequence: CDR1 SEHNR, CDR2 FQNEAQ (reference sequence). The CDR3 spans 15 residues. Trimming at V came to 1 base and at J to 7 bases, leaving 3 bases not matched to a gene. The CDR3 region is CASSLDRTGNSPLHF. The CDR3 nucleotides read TGTGCCAGCAGCTTAGACAGGACAGGGAATTCACCCCTCCACTTT.

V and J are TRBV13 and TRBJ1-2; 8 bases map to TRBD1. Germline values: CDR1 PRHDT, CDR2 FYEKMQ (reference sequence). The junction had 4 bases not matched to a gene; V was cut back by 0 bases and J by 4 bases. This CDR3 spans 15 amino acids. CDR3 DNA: TGTGCCAGCAGCTTAGGAGGGACAGGACCCTATGGCTACACCTTC. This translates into CASSLGGTGPYGYTF. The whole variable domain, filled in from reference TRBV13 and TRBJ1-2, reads AAGVIQSPRHLIKEKRETATLKCYPIPRHDTVYWYQQGPGQDPQFLISFYEKMQSDKGSIPDRFSAQQFSDYHSELNMSSLELGDSALYFCASSLGGTGPYGYTFGSGTRLTVV.

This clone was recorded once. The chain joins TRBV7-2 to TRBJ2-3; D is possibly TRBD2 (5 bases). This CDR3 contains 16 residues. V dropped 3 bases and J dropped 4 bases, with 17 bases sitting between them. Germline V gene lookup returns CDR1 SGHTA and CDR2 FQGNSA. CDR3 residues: CASSLERERFSDTQYF. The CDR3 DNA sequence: TGTGCCAGCAGCTTGGAGAGGGAGAGGTTCTCAGATACGCAGTATTTT.

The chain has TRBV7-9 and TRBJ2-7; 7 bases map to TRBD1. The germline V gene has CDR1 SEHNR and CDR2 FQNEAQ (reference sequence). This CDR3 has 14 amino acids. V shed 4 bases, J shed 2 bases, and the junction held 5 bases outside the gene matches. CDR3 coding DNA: TGTGCCAGCAGCTCCGGGACAGATCCCTACGAGCAGTACTTC. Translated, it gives CASSSGTDPYEQYF.

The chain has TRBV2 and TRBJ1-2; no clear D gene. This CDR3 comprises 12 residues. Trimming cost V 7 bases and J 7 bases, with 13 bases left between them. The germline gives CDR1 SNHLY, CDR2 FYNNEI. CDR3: CASILGWGGYTF. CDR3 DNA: TGTGCCAGCATTCTGGGATGGGGTGGCTACACCTTC.

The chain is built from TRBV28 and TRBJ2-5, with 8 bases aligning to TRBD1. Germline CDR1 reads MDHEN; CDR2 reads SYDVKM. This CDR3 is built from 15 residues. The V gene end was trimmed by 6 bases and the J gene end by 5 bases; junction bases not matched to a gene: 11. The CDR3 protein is CASSSRPGGRETQYF. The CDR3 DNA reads TGTGCCAGCAGCTCCAGACCAGGGGGCAGGGAGACCCAGTACTTC.

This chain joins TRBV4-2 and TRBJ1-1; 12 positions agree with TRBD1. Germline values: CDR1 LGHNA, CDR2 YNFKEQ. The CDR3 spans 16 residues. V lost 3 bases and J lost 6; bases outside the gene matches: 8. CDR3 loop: CASSQDRDRGLSEAFF. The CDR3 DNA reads TGTGCCAGCAGCCAGGATCGGGACAGGGGGCTTTCTGAAGCTTTCTTT.

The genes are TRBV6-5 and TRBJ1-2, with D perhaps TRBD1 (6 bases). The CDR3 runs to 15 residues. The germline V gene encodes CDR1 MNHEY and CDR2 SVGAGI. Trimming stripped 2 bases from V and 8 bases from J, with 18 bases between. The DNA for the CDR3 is TGTGCCAGCAGTTACCATAGGGACACACAAAGGGGCTACACCTTC. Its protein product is CASSYHRDTQRGYTF.

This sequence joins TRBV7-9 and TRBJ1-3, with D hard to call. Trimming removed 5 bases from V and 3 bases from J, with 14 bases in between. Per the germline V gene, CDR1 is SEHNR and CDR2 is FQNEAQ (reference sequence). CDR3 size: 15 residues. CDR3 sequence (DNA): TGTGCCAGCAGCGGATTAGGTGGACTTGGAAACACCATATATTTT. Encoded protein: CASSGLGGLGNTIYF. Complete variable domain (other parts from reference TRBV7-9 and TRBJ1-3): DTGVSQNPRHKITKRGQNVTFRCDPISEHNRLYWYRQTLGQGPEFLTYFQNEAQLEKSRLLSDRFSAERPKGSFSTLEIQRTEQGDSAMYLCASSGLGGLGNTIYFGEGSWLTVV.

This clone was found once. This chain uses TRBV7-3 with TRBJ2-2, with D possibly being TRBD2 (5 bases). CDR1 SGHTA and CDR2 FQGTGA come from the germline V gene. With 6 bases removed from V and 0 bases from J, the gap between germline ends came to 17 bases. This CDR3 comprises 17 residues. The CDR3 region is CASSSLAGRANTGELFF. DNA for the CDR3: TGTGCCAGCAGTTCCTTGGCTGGGCGGGCGAACACCGGGGAGCTGTTTTTT.